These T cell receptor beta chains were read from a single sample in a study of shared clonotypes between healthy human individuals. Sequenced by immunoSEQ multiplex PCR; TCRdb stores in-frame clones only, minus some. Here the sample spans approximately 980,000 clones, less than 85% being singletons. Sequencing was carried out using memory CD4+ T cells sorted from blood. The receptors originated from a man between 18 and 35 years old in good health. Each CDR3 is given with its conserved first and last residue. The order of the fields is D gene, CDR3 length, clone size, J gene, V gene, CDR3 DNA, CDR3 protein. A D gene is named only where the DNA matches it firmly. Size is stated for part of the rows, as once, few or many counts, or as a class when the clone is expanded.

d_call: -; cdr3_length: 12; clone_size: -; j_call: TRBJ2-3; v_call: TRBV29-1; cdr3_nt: TGCAGCCTCACCGTCCCCGGAGATACGCAGTATTTT; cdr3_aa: CSLTVPGDTQYF
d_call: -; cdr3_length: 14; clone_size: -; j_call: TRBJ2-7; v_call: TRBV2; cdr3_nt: TGTGCCAGCATAGAGGGGGTGGACTTCTACGAGCAGTACTTC; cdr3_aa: CASIEGVDFYEQYF
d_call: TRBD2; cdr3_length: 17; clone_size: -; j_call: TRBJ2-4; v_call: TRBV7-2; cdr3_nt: TGTGCCAGCAGCTTAGCTGCGGCTAGCGGGAGGGAAAACATTCAGTACTTC; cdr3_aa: CASSLAAASGRENIQYF
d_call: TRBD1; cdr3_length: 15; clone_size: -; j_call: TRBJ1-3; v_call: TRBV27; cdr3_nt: TGTGCCAGCAGTTCGGACAGGGTAGCTGGAAACACCATATATTTT; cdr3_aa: CASSSDRVAGNTIYF
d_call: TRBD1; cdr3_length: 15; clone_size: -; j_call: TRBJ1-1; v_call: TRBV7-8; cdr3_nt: TGTGCCAGCAGCTCGGGACAGGGGTTGAACACTGAAGCTTTCTTT; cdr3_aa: CASSSGQGLNTEAFF
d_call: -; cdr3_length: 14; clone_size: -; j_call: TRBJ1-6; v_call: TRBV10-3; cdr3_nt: TGTGCCATCAGTGGGGGGAGGGATAATTCACCCCTCCACTTT; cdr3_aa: CAISGGRDNSPLHF
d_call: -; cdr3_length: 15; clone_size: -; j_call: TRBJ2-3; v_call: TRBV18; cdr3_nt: TGTGCCAGCTCCCTCACGAGGGGGGTCACAGATACGCAGTATTTT; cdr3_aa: CASSLTRGVTDTQYF
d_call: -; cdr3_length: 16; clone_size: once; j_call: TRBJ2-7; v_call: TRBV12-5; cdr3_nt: TGTGCTAGTGGTTTGGTTTCTCAGCCGAAGTCCTACGAGCAGTACTTC; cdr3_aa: CASGLVSQPKSYEQYF
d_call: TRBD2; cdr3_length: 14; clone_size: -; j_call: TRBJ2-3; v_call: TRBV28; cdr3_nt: TGTGCCAGCAGCGCGGGGACTACCACAGATACGCAGTATTTT; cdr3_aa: CASSAGTTTDTQYF
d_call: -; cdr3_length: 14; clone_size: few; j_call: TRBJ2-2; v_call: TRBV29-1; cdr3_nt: TGCAGCGTGCGACAGCTTACGAACACCGGGGAGCTGTTTTTT; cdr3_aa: CSVRQLTNTGELFF
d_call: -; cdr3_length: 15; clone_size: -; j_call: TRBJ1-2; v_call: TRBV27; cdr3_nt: TGTGCCAGCAGTTTAAGGTCGGGGTTTAACTATGGCTACACCTTC; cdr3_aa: CASSLRSGFNYGYTF
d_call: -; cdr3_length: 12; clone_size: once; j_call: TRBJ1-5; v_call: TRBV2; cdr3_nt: TGTGCCAGCAGTGTTAGCAATCAGCCCCAGCATTTT; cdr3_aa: CASSVSNQPQHF
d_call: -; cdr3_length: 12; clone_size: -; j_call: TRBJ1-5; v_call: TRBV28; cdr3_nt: TGTGCCACCCGTGATAGCAATCAGCCCCAGCATTTT; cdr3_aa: CATRDSNQPQHF
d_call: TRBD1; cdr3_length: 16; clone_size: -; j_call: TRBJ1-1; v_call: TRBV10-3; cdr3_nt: TGTGCCATCAGTACCGGACAGGGGAGGATGAACACTGAAGCTTTCTTT; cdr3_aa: CAISTGQGRMNTEAFF
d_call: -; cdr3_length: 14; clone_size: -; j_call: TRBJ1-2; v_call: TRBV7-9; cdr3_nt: TGTGCCAGCAGCTTGACCCAGGGGAACTATGGCTACACCTTC; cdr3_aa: CASSLTQGNYGYTF
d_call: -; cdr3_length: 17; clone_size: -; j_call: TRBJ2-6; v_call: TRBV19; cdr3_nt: TGTGCCAGTAGACCATTAGGGAAGGCTGCTGGGGCCAACGTCCTGACTTTC; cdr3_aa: CASRPLGKAAGANVLTF
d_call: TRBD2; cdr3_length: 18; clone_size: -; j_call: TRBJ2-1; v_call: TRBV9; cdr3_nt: TGTGCCAGCAGCGTCTCAGCGGGATTCACGGTGGTTGGCAATGAGCAGTTCTTC; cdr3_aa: CASSVSAGFTVVGNEQFF
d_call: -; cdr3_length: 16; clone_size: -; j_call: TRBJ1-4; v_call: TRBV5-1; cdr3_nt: TGCGCCAGCAGCCGCGCGTCAGGGAGTACTAATGAAAAACTGTTTTTT; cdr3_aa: CASSRASGSTNEKLFF
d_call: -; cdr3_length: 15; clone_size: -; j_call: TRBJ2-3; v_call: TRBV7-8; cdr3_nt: TGTGCCAGCAGCTTAGAGGACAGAGGCACAGATACGCAGTATTTT; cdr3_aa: CASSLEDRGTDTQYF
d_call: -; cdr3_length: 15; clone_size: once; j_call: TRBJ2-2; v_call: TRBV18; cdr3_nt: TGTGCCAGCTCCCTCGGGAGAAGTAGCACCGGGGAGCTGTTTTTT; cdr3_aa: CASSLGRSSTGELFF
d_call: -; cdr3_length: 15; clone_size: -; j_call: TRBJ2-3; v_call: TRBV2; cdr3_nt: TGTGCCAGCGGCGGATGGGGGCGAAGCACAGATACGCAGTATTTT; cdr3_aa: CASGGWGRSTDTQYF
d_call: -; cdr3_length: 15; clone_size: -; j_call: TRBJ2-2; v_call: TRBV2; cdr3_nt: TGTGCCAGCAGTGAGGTACAGGGGAACACCGGGGAGCTGTTTTTT; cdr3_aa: CASSEVQGNTGELFF
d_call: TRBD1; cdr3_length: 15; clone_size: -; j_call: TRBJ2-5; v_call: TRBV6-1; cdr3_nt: TGTGCCAGCAGTGAGGGGGACAGGCCGGGGGAGACCCAGTACTTC; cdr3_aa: CASSEGDRPGETQYF
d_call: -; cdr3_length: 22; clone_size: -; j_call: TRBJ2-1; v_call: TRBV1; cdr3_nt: TGCACCAGCAGCCCGGATTTCGGACCGACTAGCGGGAGGAGTTTAGAATACAATGAGCAGTTCTTC; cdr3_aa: CTSSPDFGPTSGRSLEYNEQFF
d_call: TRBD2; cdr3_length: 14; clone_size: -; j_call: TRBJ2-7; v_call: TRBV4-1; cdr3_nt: TGCGCCAGCAGCCTGGGACTAGTTAACTTCGAGCAGTACTTC; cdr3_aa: CASSLGLVNFEQYF
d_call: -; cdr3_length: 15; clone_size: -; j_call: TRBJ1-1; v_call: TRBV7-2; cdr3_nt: TGTGCCAGCAGCCCCGGGTGGGGGGGGATCGCTGAAGCTTTCTTT; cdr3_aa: CASSPGWGGIAEAFF
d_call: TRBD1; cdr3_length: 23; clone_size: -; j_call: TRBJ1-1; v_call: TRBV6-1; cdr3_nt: TGTGCCAGCAGTGAAGCTTTTGGGCTAGGGTCAACCGGGACAGGGGGCAGAAGCACTGAAGCTTTCTTT; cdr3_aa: CASSEAFGLGSTGTGGRSTEAFF
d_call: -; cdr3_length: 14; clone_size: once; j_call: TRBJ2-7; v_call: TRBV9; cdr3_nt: TGTGCCAGCAGCGGACAGGGAGGGTCCTACGAGCAGTACTTC; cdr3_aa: CASSGQGGSYEQYF
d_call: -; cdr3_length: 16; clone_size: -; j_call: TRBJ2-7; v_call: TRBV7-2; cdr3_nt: TGTGCCAGCAGCTTAGCCGGGGCAGTCGATAGTAGACTGAGGTACTTC; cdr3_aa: CASSLAGAVDSRLRYF
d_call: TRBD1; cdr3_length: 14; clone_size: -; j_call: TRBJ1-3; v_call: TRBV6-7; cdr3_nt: TGTGCCAGCAGCCCGACAGGGGCTGGAAACACCATATATTTT; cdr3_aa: CASSPTGAGNTIYF
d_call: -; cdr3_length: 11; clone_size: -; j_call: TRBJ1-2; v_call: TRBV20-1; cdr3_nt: TGCAGTGCAAGCCGGAGCTATGGCTACACCTTC; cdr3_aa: CSASRSYGYTF
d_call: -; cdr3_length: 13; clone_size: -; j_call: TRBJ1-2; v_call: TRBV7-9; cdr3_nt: TGTGCCAGCAGCCGCGGACAGAACTATGGCTACACCTTC; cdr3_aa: CASSRGQNYGYTF
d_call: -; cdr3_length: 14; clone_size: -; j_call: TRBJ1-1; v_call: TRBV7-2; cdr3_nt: TGTGCCAGCAGCCGAGGGCCCCCTCCAACTGAAGCTTTCTTT; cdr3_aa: CASSRGPPPTEAFF
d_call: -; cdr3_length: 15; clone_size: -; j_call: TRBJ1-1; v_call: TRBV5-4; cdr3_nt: TGTGCCAGCAGCTTGGGACAGAAGGGTCCCACTGAAGCTTTCTTT; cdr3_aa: CASSLGQKGPTEAFF
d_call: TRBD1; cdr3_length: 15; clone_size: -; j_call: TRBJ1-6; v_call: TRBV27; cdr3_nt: TGTGCCAGCAGTTTACGGACAGGGGAAGGGTCACCCCTCCACTTT; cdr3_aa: CASSLRTGEGSPLHF
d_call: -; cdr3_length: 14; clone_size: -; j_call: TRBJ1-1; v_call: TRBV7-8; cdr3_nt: TGTGCCAGCAGCCGTGACACTGGGAGGACTGAAGCTTTCTTT; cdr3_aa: CASSRDTGRTEAFF
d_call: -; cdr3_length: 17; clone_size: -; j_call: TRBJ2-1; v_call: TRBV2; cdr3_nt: TGTGCCAGCAGTAGGGATTCAGGGTCTATTCTTAACAATGAGCAGTTCTTC; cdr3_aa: CASSRDSGSILNNEQFF
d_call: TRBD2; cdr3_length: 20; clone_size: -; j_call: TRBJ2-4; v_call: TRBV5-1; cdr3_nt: TGCGCCAGCAGCATCACCGGGACTATCCAACCCTCGAAGGGCAAAAACATTCAGTACTTC; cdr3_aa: CASSITGTIQPSKGKNIQYF
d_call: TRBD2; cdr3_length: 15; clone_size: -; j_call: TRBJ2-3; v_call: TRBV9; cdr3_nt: TGTGCCAGCAGCGTAGCTGGGAGGGGCACAGATACGCAGTATTTT; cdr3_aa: CASSVAGRGTDTQYF
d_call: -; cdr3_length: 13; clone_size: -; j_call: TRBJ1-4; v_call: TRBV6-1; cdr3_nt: TGTGCCAGCCGAGAGGGCCGTAATGAAAAACTGTTTTTT; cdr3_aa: CASREGRNEKLFF
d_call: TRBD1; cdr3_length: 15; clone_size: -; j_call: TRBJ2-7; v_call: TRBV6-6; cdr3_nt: TGTGCCAGCAGGACGGGACAGGGAATCTCCTACGAGCAGTACTTC; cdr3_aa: CASRTGQGISYEQYF
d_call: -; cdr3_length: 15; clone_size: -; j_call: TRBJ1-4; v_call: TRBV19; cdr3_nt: TGTGCCAGTAGCCCCCAGACACACCCGAATGAAAAACTGTTTTTT; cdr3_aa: CASSPQTHPNEKLFF
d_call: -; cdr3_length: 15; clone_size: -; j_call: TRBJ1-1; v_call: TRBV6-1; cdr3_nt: TGTGCCAGCACCCCTGGGACACCCATGAACACTGAAGCTTTCTTT; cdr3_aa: CASTPGTPMNTEAFF
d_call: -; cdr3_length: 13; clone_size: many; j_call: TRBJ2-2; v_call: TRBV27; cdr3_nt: TGTGCCAGCAGTTTCTCGAACACCGGGGAGCTGTTTTTT; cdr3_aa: CASSFSNTGELFF
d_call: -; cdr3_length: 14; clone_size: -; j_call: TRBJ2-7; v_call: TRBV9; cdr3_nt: TGTGCCAGCAGCCCCCGAGGCAGGGATAGCGAGCAGTACTTC; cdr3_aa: CASSPRGRDSEQYF
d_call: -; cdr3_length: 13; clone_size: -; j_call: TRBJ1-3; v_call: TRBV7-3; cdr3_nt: TGTGCCAGCAGCCTAAACCGTGGAAACACCATATATTTT; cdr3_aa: CASSLNRGNTIYF
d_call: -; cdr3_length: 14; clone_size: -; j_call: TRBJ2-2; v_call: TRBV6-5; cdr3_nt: TGTGCCAGCATGATTAAGGGCGACACCGGGGAGCTGTTTTTT; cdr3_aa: CASMIKGDTGELFF
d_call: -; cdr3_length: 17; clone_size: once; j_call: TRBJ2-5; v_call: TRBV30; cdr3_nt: TGTGCCTGGAGTGTACCCCTCCCGTTGAGGCGGCAAGAGACCCAGTACTTC; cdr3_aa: CAWSVPLPLRRQETQYF
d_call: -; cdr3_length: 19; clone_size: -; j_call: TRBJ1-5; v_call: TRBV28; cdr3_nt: TGTGCCAGCAGTTTTTTATTAGGACAAGCGACTGGGAGCAATCAGCCCCAGCATTTT; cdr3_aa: CASSFLLGQATGSNQPQHF
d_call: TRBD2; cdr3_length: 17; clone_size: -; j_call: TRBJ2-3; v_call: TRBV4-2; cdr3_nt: TGTGCCAGCAGCCAAGGTACCATAGCGGGGGGGCCAGATACGCAGTATTTT; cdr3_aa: CASSQGTIAGGPDTQYF
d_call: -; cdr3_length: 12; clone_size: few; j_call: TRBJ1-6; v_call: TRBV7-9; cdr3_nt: TGTGCCAGCAGCTCTGAGGTTACACCCCTCCACTTT; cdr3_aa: CASSSEVTPLHF
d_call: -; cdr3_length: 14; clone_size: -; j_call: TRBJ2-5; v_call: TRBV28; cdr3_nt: TGTGCCAGCAGTTCGATGGGGGCGGGCGAGACCCAGTACTTC; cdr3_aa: CASSSMGAGETQYF
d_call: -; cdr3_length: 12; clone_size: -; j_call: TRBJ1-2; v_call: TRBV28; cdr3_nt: TGTGCCAGCAGTCGGACTCCACGGGGCTACACCTTC; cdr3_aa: CASSRTPRGYTF
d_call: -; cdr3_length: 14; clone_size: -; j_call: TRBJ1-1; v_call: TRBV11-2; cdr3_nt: TGTGCCAGCAGCTTAGGCTCAGGGATATCTGAAGCTTTCTTT; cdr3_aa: CASSLGSGISEAFF
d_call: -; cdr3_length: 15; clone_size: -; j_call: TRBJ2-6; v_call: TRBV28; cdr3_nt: TGTGCCAGCAGTGCAGGGATCTCTGGGGCCAACGTCCTGACTTTC; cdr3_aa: CASSAGISGANVLTF
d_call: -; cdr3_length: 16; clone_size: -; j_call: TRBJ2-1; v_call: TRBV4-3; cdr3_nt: TGCGCCAGCAGCCGGATACTAGCGAAGGGGGACAATGAGCAGTTCTTC; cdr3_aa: CASSRILAKGDNEQFF
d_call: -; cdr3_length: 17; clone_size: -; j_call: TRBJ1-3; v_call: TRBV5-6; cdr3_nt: TGTGCCAGCAGCCTCAGAGGGGGGGCTATCTCTGGAAACACCATATATTTT; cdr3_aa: CASSLRGGAISGNTIYF
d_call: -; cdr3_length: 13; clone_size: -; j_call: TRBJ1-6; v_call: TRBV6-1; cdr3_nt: TGTGCCAGCCAAGGCAGGGGTAATTCACCCCTCCACTTT; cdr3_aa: CASQGRGNSPLHF
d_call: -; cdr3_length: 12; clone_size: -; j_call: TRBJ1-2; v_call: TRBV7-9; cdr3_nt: TGTGCCAGCAGCCCGCAGGGGTATGGCTACACCTTC; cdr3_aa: CASSPQGYGYTF